This note documents a single TCR beta chain sequence. This entry belongs to a study of blood T cell repertoires in COVID-19. In the study overall: Sample material is recorded as cDNA or gDNA derived from T cells, B-cell-depleted T cells, or PBMCs.

Data came from immunoSEQ multiplex PCR; TCRdb stores just in-frame clones and leaves some out. In the table there are approximately 200,000 clones, about 80% of which are singletons. The CDR3 has 15 amino acids. Trimming stripped 1 base from V and 2 bases from J, with 12 bases between. In germline, CDR1 is SGHNT, CDR2 YYREEE (reference sequence). Material: peripheral blood. The source of this sequence is a woman aged 55-70 years with acute or convalescent COVID-19. The chain combines TRBV5-4 with TRBJ2-5, with D tentatively TRBD2 (5 bases). CDR3 coding DNA: TGTGCCAGCAGCTTGCCGGGGAGCCAGCAAGAGACCCAGTACTTC. It yields the protein CASSLPGSQQETQYF.